Following are 21 T cell receptor beta chains from one sample sequenced in a study of CD4 T cells in relation to SARS-CoV-2 and coronaviruses. Their target antigens are unknown. Profiled with immunoSEQ multiplex PCR; TCRdb holds only in-frame clones, not every one. The sample shows roughly 31,000 clones, about three quarters of them seen only once. Unexposed donor CD4+ T cells date from 2011-2018, before the COVID-19 pandemic. Isolation of CD4+ T cells took place after about eleven days in culture. The specimen was CD4+ T cells from PBMCs, cultured in vitro. Receptor source: a human donor in good health.

The J gene is TRBJ1-5, the V gene TRBV6-5; tentatively, D is TRBD1 (5 bases). CDR1 MNHEY and CDR2 SVGAGI come from the germline V gene. Trimming shortened V by 8 bases and J by 0 bases, and 14 bases separated the two germline ends. The CDR3 runs to 15 residues. CDR3 region: CASLLGTFSNQPQHF. The CDR3 nucleotides read TGTGCCAGCCTCCTAGGGACCTTTAGCAATCAGCCCCAGCATTTT.

This chain links TRBV5-6 with TRBJ1-5; 8 bases line up with TRBD1. The germline V gene encodes CDR1 SGHDT and CDR2 YYEEEE. The CDR3 extends over 16 amino acids. The junction had 7 bases not matched to a gene; V was cut back by 1 base and J by 4 bases. DNA of the CDR3: TGTGCCAGCAGCTTGATCCGGGACAGGAGTAATCAGCCCCAGCATTTT. The encoded protein is CASSLIRDRSNQPQHF.

This clone was seen just once. The rearrangement joins TRBV14 to TRBJ2-1, with D maybe TRBD1 (6 bases). The CDR3 covers 13 residues. CDR1 and CDR2 (germline): SGHDN, FVKESK. V was trimmed by 3 bases and J by 9 bases, leaving 12 bases between them. In nucleotides, the CDR3 is TGTGCCAGCAGCCAGTGGGGGCTCGGTGAGCAGTTCTTC. Its protein is CASSQWGLGEQFF. Filled out from reference TRBV14 and TRBJ2-1, the complete variable domain reads EAGVTQFPSHSVIEKGQTVTLRCDPISGHDNLYWYRRVMGKEIKFLLHFVKESKQDESGMPNNRFLAERTGGTYSTLKVQPAELEDSGVYFCASSQWGLGEQFFGPGTRLTVL.

The V and J genes are TRBV18 and TRBJ2-7; D is possibly TRBD1 (5 bases). This CDR3 comprises 14 residues. Germline assignment: CDR1 KGHSH and CDR2 LQKENI. V dropped 6 bases and J dropped 1 base, with 13 bases sitting between them. The chain's CDR3 is CASSQRTRSYEQYF. DNA for the CDR3: TGTGCCAGCTCCCAAAGGACAAGATCCTACGAGCAGTACTTC.

This chain links TRBV9 with TRBJ2-5; D is possibly TRBD2 (6 bases). The CDR3 covers 16 residues. Deletions cut 0 bases from V and 4 bases from J, with 16 bases between. Per the germline V gene, CDR1 is SGDLS and CDR2 is YYNGEE. CDR3 sequence: CASSVASSAGSETQYF. In DNA form, the CDR3 reads TGTGCCAGCAGCGTAGCTAGTTCGGCGGGATCAGAGACCCAGTACTTC.

This clone was seen only a few times. The chain links TRBV6-7 to TRBJ1-1; no firm D call. TRBV6-7 falls under the ORF class, with uncertain function. The germline V and J ends were trimmed by 0 bases and 1 base, with 12 bases remaining between them. CDR3 length: 16 amino acids. CDR3 sequence reads: CASSYSDPHKNTEAFF. The DNA for the CDR3 is TGTGCCAGCAGTTACTCGGACCCCCACAAGAACACTGAAGCTTTCTTT.

The chain carries TRBV19 and TRBJ1-5; a possible D gene is TRBD1 (6 bases). Deletions cut 1 base from V and 4 bases from J, with 8 bases between. CDR1 and CDR2 (germline): LNHDA, SQIVND (reference sequence). The CDR3 extends over 14 amino acids. This CDR3 reads CASSIAGQNQPQHF. The DNA for the CDR3 is TGTGCCAGTAGTATAGCGGGACAAAATCAGCCCCAGCATTTT.

The genes are TRBV13 and TRBJ2-7; 7 nucleotides agree with TRBD1. This CDR3 is built from 14 residues. J lost 6 bases, V lost 5 bases, and 10 bases had no gene match. Per germline, CDR1 PRHDT and CDR2 FYEKMQ (reference sequence). The CDR3 loop is CASSNLDRRAEQYF. The CDR3 bases are TGTGCCAGCAGCAACCTGGACAGGCGGGCCGAGCAGTACTTC.

The CDR3 is CSVLSQGGNEKLFF. The CDR3, as DNA: TGCAGCGTGCTATCACAGGGCGGTAATGAAAAACTGTTTTTT. V usage is TRBV29-1 and J usage is TRBJ1-4; D might be TRBD1 (6 bases). The germline gives CDR1 SQVTM, CDR2 ANQGSEA. The germline V and J ends were trimmed by 6 bases and 4 bases, with 15 bases remaining between them. The CDR3 has 14 amino acids.

V usage is TRBV30 and J usage is TRBJ1-5, with D possibly matching TRBD1 (6 bases). Germline CDR1 and CDR2: GTSNPN and SVGIG (reference sequence). Trimming took 3 bases from V and 2 from J, leaving 14 bases between them. CDR3 length equals 15 residues. The CDR3, as DNA: TGTGCCTGGAGCGGACAGCTTAGCGGCAATCAGCCCCAGCATTTT. Translated, it gives CAWSGQLSGNQPQHF.

The chain carries TRBV19 and TRBJ2-5, with TRBD2 matching over 7 bases. The trim removed 5 bases at V and 5 bases at J, leaving 5 bases unmatched. CDR1 and CDR2 (germline): LNHDA, SQIVND (reference sequence). CDR3 length equals 13 residues. CDR3 nucleotide sequence: TGTGCCAGTAGTTTTCTGGGAGGGGAGACCCAGTACTTC. Amino acids: CASSFLGGETQYF.

The V gene is TRBV6-5, the J gene TRBJ2-2; 7 nucleotides match TRBD2. There are 13 residues in the CDR3. Losses at the gene ends were 7 bases for V and 4 bases for J; bases not matched to a gene: 3. The germline gives CDR1 MNHEY, CDR2 SVGAGI. The CDR3 protein is CASKPGGTGELFF. For the CDR3, the DNA is TGTGCCAGCAAGCCGGGGGGCACCGGGGAGCTGTTTTTT.

The rearrangement joins TRBV7-2 to TRBJ1-1; no clear D. From germline, CDR1 is SGHTA and CDR2 FQGNSA. The CDR3 is 16 amino acids. Trimming removed 0 bases at V and 1 base at J, with 12 bases between. As DNA, the CDR3 is TGTGCCAGCAGCTTAGCCAACATAGCGCCGAACACTGAAGCTTTCTTT. It is translated as CASSLANIAPNTEAFF.

This rearrangement joins TRBV6-8 to TRBJ1-1, with 7 bases matching TRBD1. Germline assignment: CDR1 MNHGY and CDR2 SAAAGT. With V trimmed by 6 bases and J by 4 bases, 5 bases remained unmatched. The CDR3 consists of 13 residues. CDR3 amino acids: CASSKDRVTEAFF. As DNA, the CDR3 is TGTGCCAGCAGCAAAGACAGGGTCACTGAAGCTTTCTTT.

The chain has TRBV7-2 and TRBJ2-3; D call uncertain. The CDR3 has 15 residues. The germline gives CDR1 SGHTA, CDR2 FQGNSA. V gave up 1 base and J gave up 3 bases, with 11 bases separating them. The CDR3 DNA sequence: TGTGCCAGCAGCTTAGGTCTTCCAGCGACAGATACGCAGTATTTT. Protein sequence: CASSLGLPATDTQYF. The complete variable domain, with remaining parts taken from reference TRBV7-2 and TRBJ2-3, reads GAGVSQSPSNKVTEKGKDVELRCDPISGHTALYWYRQSLGQGLEFLIYFQGNSAPDKSGLPSDRFSAERTGGSVSTLTIQRTQQEDSAVYLCASSLGLPATDTQYFGPGTRLTVL.

The chain carries TRBV27 and TRBJ2-5; D is unresolved. There are 14 residues in the CDR3. Deletions cut 0 bases from V and 5 bases from J, with 10 bases between. Germline CDR1 reads MNHEY; CDR2 reads SMNVEV (reference sequence). CDR3 loop: CASSLSMALETQYF. The DNA for the CDR3 is TGTGCCAGCAGTTTATCGATGGCGCTGGAGACCCAGTACTTC.

This clone has just a few counts. The rearrangement joins TRBV7-2 to TRBJ2-7; TRBD2 matches at 12 bases. Germline V gives CDR1 SGHTA, CDR2 FQGNSA. Trimming removed 1 base from V and 4 bases from J; junction bases left unmatched: 11. This CDR3 has 18 amino acids. DNA for the CDR3: TGTGCCAGCAGCTTAGTCGCCGCAGGGACTAGCGGGTTTTACGAGCAGTACTTC. This translates into CASSLVAAGTSGFYEQYF.

The chain is built from TRBV7-2 and TRBJ2-7; 11 bases agree with TRBD1. The germline V gene has CDR1 SGHTA and CDR2 FQGNSA. There are 15 residues in the CDR3. The ends lost 5 bases at V and 2 bases at J; junction bases unmatched: 5. In nucleotides, the CDR3 is TGTGCCAGCAGCCCGGACAGGGGGCCTCCCTACGAGCAGTACTTC. Its translation is CASSPDRGPPYEQYF.

This clone was detected only a few times. The gene calls are TRBV6-6 and TRBJ1-1, with D unresolved. The germline V gene has CDR1 MNHNY and CDR2 SVGAGI (reference sequence). The CDR3 is 11 amino acids. V dropped 6 bases and J dropped 2 bases, with 4 bases sitting between them. The CDR3 DNA sequence: TGTGCCAGCAGCCCCAACACTGAAGCTTTCTTT. Translation gives CASSPNTEAFF.

J is TRBJ1-4 and V is TRBV16; D is uncertain. Germline V gene data show CDR1 as KGHSY and CDR2 as FQNENV. Trimming left V 1 base short and J 2 bases short, with 8 bases between. CDR3 length equals 15 residues. CDR3 residues: CASSQFTGTNEKLFF. In DNA form, the CDR3 reads TGTGCCAGCAGCCAATTCACGGGCACTAATGAAAAACTGTTTTTT.

CDR3 in DNA: TGTGCCAGTAGTACCTGGGGTACTGAAGCTTTCTTT. Residues: CASSTWGTEAFF. The chain recombines TRBV19 with TRBJ1-1; unclear D gene. The V gene lost 4 bases and the J gene lost 5 bases, with 8 bases spanning the gap. CDR1 LNHDA and CDR2 SQIVND come from the germline V gene (reference sequence). This CDR3 is 12 amino acids long.